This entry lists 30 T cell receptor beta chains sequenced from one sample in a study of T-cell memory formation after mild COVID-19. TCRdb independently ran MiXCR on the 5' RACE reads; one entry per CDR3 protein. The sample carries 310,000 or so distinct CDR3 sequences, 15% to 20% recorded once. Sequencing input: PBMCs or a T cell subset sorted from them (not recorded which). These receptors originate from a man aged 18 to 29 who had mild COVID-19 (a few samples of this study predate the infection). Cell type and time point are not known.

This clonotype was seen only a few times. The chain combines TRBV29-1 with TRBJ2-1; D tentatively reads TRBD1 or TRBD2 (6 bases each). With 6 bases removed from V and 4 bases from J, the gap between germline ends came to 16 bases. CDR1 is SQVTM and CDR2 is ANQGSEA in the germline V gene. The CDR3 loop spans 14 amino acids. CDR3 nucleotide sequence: TGCAGCGTGTGGGGGGCGGGTGCTTACAATGAGCAGTTCTTC. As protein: CSVWGAGAYNEQFF.

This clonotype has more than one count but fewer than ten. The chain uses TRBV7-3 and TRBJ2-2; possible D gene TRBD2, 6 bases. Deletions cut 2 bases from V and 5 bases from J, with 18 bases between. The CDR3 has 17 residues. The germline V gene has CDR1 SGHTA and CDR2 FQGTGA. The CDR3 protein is CASSLSAGLKGTGELFF. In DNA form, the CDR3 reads TGTGCCAGCAGCTTATCGGCGGGGCTTAAGGGGACCGGGGAGCTGTTTTTT.

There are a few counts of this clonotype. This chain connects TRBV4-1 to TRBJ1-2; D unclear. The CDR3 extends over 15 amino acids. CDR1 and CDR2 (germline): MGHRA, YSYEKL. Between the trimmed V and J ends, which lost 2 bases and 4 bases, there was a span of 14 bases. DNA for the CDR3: TGCGCCAGCAGCCAACGAGTGGGTGGTGGCTATGGCTACACCTTC. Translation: CASSQRVGGGYGYTF.

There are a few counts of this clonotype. For the CDR3, the DNA is TGTGCCAGCAGTTACACTAGCGGGATATACAATGAGCAGTTCTTC. Amino acid sequence: CASSYTSGIYNEQFF. The genes are TRBV6-5 and TRBJ2-1; TRBD2 matches at 10 bases. The CDR3 extends over 15 amino acids. Germline lookup yields CDR1 MNHEY and CDR2 SVGAGI. The J segment lost 4 bases and the V segment lost 2 bases, leaving 2 bases of the junction unmatched.

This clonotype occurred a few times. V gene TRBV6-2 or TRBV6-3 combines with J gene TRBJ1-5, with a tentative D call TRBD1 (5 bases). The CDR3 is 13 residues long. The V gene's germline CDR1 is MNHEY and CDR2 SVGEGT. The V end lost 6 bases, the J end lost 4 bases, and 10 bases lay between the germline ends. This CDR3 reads CASRKQGNQPQHF. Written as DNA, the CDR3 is TGTGCCAGCAGGAAGCAGGGAAATCAGCCCCAGCATTTT.

CDR3: CASSQPGRSLHF. CDR3 nucleotide sequence: TGTGCCAGCAGCCAACCAGGGAGATCCCTCCACTTT. The rearrangement uses TRBV28 and TRBJ1-6, with D possibly being TRBD1 (5 bases). Germline V CDR1 and CDR2: MDHEN, SYDVKM. Between the trimmed V and J ends, which lost 6 bases and 14 bases, there was a span of 14 bases. This CDR3 spans 12 amino acids.

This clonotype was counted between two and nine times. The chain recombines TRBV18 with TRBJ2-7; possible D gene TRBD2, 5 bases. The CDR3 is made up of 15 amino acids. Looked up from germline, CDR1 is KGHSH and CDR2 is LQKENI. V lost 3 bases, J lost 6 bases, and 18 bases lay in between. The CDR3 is CASSPRAPVEREQYF. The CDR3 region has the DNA TGTGCCAGCTCACCGAGGGCCCCAGTCGAGCGCGAGCAGTACTTC.

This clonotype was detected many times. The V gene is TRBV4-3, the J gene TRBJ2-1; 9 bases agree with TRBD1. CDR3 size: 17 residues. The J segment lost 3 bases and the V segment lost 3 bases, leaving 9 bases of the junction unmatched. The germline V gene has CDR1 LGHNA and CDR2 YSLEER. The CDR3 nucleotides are TGCGCCAGCAGCCACCCCACCCGACAGGGGGGCTACAATGAGCAGTTCTTC. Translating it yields CASSHPTRQGGYNEQFF.

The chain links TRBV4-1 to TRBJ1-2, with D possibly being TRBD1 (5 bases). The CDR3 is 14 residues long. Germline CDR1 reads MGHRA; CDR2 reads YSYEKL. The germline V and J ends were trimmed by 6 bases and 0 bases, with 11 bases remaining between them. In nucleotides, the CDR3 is TGCGCCAGCAGTCCGGGGCCCTCTAACTATGGCTACACCTTC. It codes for CASSPGPSNYGYTF.

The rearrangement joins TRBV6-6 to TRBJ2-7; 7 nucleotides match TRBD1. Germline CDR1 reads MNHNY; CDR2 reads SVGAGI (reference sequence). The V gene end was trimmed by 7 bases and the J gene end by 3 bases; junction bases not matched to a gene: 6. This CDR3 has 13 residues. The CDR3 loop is CASNRGPSYEQYV. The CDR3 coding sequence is TGTGCCAGCAACAGGGGACCGAGCTACGAGCAGTACGTC.

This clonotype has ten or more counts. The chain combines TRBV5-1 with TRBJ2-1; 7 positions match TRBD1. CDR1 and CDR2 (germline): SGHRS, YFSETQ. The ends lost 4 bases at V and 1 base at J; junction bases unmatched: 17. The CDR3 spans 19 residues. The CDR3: CASSDDRAYPKFSYNEQFF. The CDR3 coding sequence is TGCGCCAGCAGCGACGACAGGGCGTATCCAAAATTTTCCTACAATGAGCAGTTCTTC.

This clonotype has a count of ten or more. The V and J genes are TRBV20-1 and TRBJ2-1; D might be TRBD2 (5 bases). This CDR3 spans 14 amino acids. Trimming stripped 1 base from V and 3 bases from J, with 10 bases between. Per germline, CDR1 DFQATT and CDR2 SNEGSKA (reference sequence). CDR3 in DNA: TGCAGTGCTAGAGTGGTAGCGAACTACAATGAGCAGTTCTTC. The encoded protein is CSARVVANYNEQFF.

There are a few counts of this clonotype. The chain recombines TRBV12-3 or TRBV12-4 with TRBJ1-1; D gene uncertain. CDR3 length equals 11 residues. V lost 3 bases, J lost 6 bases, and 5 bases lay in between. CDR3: CASSFMAEAFF. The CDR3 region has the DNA TGTGCCAGCAGTTTCATGGCTGAAGCTTTCTTT.

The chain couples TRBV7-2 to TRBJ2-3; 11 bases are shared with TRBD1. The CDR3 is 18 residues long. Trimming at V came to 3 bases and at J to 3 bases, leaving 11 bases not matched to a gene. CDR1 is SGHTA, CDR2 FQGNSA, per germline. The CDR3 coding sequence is TGTGCCAGCAGCTTCACCCTGACCGGGACAGGGGGGACAGATACGCAGTATTTT. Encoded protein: CASSFTLTGTGGTDTQYF. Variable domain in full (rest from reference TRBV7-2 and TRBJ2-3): GAGVSQSPSNKVTEKGKDVELRCDPISGHTALYWYRQSLGQGLEFLIYFQGNSAPDKSGLPSDRFSAERTGGSVSTLTIQRTQQEDSAVYLCASSFTLTGTGGTDTQYFGPGTRLTVL.

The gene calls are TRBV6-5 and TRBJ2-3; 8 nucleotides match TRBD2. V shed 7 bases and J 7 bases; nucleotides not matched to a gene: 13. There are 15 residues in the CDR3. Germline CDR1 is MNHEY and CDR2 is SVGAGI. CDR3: CASTNTGGHWYTQYF. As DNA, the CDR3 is TGTGCCAGCACCAATACGGGGGGGCATTGGTATACGCAGTATTTT.

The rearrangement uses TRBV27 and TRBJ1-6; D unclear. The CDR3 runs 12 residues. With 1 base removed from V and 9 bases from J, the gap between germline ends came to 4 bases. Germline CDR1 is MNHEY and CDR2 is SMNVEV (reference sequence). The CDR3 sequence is CASSLLRSPLHF. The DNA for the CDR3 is TGTGCCAGCAGTTTATTACGTTCACCCCTCCACTTT.

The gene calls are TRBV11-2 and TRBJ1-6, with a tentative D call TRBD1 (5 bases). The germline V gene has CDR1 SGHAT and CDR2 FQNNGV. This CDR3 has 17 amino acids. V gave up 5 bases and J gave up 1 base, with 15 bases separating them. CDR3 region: CASSPLGASSYNSPLHF. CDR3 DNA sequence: TGTGCCAGCAGCCCCCTCGGGGCCTCGTCCTATAATTCACCCCTCCACTTT.

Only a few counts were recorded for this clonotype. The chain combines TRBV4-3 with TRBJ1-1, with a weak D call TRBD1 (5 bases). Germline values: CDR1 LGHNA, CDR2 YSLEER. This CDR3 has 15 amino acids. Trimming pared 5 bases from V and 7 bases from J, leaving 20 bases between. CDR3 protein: CASSWGTGVIREAFF. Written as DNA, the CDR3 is TGCGCCAGCAGCTGGGGGACGGGCGTCATCCGTGAAGCTTTCTTT.

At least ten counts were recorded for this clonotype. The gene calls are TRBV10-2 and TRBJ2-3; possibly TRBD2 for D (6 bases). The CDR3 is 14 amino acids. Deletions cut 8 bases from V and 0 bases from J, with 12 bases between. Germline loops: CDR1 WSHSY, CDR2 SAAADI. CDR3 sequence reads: CASSTSHSTDTQYF. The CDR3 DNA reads TGCGCCAGCTCTACTAGCCACAGCACAGATACGCAGTATTTT.

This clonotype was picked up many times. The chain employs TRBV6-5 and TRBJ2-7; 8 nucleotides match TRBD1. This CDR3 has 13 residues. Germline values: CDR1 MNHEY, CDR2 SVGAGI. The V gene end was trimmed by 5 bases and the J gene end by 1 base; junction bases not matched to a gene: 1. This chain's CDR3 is CASSRTGSYEQYF. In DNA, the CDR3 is TGTGCCAGCAGTCGGACAGGGTCCTACGAGCAGTACTTC.

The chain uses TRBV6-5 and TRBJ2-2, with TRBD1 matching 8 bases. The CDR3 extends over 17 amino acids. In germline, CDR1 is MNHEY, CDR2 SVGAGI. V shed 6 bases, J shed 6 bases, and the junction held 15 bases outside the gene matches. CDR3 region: CASSPPAWTGRSGELFF. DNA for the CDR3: TGTGCCAGCAGCCCGCCTGCTTGGACAGGGCGGTCCGGGGAGCTGTTTTTT.

The CDR3 loop is CATSREGATGNNEQFF. In nucleotides, the CDR3 is TGTGCCACCAGCAGAGAGGGGGCTACTGGGAACAATGAGCAGTTCTTC. J is TRBJ2-1 and V is TRBV15; D possibly corresponds to TRBD1 (6 bases). V dropped 0 bases and J dropped 5 bases, with 14 bases sitting between them. The CDR3 consists of 16 residues. The germline V gene encodes CDR1 LNHNV and CDR2 YYDKDF (reference sequence).

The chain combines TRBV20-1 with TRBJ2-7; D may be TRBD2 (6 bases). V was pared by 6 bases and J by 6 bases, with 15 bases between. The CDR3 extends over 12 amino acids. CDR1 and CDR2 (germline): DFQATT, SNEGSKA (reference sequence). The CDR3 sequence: CSAQGVTSEQYF. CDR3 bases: TGCAGTGCCCAAGGGGTGACTAGCGAGCAGTACTTC.

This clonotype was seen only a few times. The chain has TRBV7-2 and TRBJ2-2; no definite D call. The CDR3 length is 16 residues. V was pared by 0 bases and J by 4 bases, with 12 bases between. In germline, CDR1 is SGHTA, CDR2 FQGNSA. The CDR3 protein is CASSLAWSSGTGELFF. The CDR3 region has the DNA TGTGCCAGCAGCTTAGCTTGGAGCTCGGGCACCGGGGAGCTGTTTTTT.

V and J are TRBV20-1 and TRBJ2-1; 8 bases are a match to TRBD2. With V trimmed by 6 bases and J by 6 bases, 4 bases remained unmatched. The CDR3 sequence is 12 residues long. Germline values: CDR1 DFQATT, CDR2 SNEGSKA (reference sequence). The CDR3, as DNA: TGCAGTGCGGACGGGAGGGGCAATGAGCAGTTCTTC. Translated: CSADGRGNEQFF.

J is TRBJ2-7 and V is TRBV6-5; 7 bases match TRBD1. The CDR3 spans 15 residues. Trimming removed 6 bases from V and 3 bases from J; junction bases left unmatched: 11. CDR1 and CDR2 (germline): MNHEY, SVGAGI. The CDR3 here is CASSSLGQAIYEQYF. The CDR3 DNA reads TGTGCCAGCAGCTCACTCGGACAGGCCATCTACGAGCAGTACTTC.

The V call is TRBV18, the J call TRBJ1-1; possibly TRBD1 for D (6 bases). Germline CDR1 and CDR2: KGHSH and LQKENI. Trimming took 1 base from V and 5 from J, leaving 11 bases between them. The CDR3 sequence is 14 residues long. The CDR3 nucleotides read TGTGCCAGCTCACCACTCACAGGGTTGACTGAAGCTTTCTTT. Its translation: CASSPLTGLTEAFF. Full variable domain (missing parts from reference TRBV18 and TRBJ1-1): NAGVMQNPRHLVRRRGQEARLRCSPMKGHSHVYWYRQLPEEGLKFMVYLQKENIIDESGMPKERFSAEFPKEGPSILRIQQVVRGDSAAYFCASSPLTGLTEAFFGQGTRLTVV.

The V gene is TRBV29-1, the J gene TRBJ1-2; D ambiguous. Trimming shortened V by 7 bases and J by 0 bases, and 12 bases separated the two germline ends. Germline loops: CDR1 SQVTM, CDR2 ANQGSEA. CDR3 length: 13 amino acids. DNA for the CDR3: TGCAGCGCTGCGGACGGAGCTAACTATGGCTACACCTTC. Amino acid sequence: CSAADGANYGYTF.

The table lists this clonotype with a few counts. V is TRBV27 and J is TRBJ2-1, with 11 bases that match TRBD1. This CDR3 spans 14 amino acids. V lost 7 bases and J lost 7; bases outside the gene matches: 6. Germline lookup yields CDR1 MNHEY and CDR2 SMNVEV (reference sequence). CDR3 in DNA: TGTGCCAGCATGAGGGGGACAGGGGGTAATGAGCAGTTCTTC. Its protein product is CASMRGTGGNEQFF.

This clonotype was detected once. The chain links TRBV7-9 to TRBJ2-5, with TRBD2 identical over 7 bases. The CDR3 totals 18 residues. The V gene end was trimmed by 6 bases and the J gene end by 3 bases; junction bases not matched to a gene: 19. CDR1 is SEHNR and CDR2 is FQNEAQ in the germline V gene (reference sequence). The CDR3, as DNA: TGTGCCAGCAGAGACCTCCCCCGGGACTACAGAAAAGAAGAGACCCAGTACTTC. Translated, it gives CASRDLPRDYRKEETQYF. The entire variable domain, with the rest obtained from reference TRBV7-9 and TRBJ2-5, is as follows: DTGVSQNPRHKITKRGQNVTFRCDPISEHNRLYWYRQTLGQGPEFLTYFQNEAQLEKSRLLSDRFSAERPKGSFSTLEIQRTEQGDSAMYLCASRDLPRDYRKEETQYFGPGTRLLVL.